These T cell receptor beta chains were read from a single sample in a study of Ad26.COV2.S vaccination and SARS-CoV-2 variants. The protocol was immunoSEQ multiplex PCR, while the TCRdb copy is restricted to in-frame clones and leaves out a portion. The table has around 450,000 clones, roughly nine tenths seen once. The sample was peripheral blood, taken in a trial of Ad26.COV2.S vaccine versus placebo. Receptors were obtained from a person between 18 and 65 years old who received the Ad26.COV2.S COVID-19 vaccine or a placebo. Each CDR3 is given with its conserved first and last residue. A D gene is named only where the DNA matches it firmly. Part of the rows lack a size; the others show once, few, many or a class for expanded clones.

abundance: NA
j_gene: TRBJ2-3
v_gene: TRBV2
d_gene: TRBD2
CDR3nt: TGTGCCAGCAGTGAAGCGCGGGGGGATACGCAGTATTTT
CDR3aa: CASSEARGDTQYF

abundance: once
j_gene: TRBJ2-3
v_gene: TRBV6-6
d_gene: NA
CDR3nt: TGTGCCAGCAGTTCAACCAGCGAGCGGGTTACGCAGTATTTT
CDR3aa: CASSSTSERVTQYF

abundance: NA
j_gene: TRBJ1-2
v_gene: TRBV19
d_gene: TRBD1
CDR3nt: TGTGCCAGTAGTATCCGGGACAGGGCCTATGGCTACACCTTC
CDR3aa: CASSIRDRAYGYTF

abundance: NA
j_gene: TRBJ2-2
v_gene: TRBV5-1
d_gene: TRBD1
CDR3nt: TGCGCCAGCAGTTTGATCCCCCAAACAGGGGGCACCGGGGAGCTGTTTTTT
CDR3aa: CASSLIPQTGGTGELFF

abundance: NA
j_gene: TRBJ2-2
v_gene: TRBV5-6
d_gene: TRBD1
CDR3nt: TGTGCCAGCAGTAAAGGGGGAACAGGGGGCAACGGGGAGCTGTTTTTT
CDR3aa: CASSKGGTGGNGELFF

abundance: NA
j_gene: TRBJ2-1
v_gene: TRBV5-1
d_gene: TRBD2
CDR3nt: TGCGCCAGCAGCCGGCCTAGCGGAAGCTCCTACAATGAGCAGTTCTTC
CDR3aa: CASSRPSGSSYNEQFF

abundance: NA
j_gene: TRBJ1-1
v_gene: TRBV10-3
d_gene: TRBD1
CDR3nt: TGTGCCATCAGGGAACAGGGGGATTTCACTGAAGCTTTTTTT
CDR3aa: CAIREQGDFTEAFF

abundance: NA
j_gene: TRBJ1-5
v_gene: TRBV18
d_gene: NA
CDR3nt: TGTGCCAGCTCACTGCGCCCGGGGGGAACCGGGCTAAGCAATCAGCCCCAGCATTTT
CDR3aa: CASSLRPGGTGLSNQPQHF

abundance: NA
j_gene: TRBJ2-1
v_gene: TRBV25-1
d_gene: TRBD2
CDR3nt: TGTGCCAGCAGCTCGAGCGGGGGCAAGTACAATGAGCAGTTCTTC
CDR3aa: CASSSSGGKYNEQFF

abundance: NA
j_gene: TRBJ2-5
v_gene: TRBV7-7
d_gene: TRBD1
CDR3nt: TGTGCTAGCAGCAGCGGACAGGACGAAGAGACCCAGTACTTC
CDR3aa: CASSSGQDEETQYF

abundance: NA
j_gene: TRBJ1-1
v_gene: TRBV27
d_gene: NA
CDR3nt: TGTGCCAGCAGTTTATCCCCCGGGAGCACTGAAGCTTTCTTT
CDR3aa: CASSLSPGSTEAFF

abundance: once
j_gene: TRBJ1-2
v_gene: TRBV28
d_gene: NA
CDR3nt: TGTGCCAGCAGTTCCCCCGGACAGTCTAACTATGGCTACACCTTC
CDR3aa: CASSSPGQSNYGYTF

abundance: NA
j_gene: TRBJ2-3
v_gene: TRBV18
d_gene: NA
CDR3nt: TGTGCCAGCTCACCCGACAGGTTGGCCACAGATACGCAGTATTTT
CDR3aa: CASSPDRLATDTQYF

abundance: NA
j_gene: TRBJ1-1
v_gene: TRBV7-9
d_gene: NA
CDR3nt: TGTGCCAGCAGCTTAGAAGGAGGCACTGAAGCTTTCTTT
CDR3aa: CASSLEGGTEAFF

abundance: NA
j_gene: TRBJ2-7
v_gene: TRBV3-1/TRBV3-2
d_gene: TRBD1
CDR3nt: TGTGCCAGCAGTCTTACAGGGGCCCTCGGCGAGCAGTACTTC
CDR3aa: CASSLTGALGEQYF

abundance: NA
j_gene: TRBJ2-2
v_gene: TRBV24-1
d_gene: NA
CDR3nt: TGTGCCACCAGTGACCTCGGGAGAACCGGGGAGCTGTTTTTT
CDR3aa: CATSDLGRTGELFF

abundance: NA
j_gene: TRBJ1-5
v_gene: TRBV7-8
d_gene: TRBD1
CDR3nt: TGTGCCAGCAGCCCCCAGGGGGGCGGAAATCAGCCCCAGCATTTT
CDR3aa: CASSPQGGGNQPQHF

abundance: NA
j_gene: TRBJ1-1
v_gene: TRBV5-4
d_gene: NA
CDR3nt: TGTGCCAGCAGCTTGGCCGACCCGAACACTGAAGCTTTCTTT
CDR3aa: CASSLADPNTEAFF

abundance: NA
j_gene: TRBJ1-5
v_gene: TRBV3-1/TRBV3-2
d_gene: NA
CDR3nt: TGTGCCAGCAGCCAAGACCTTGATCAGCCCCAGCATTTT
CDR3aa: CASSQDLDQPQHF

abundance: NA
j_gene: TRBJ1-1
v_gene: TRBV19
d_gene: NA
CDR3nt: TGTGCCAGTAGTATCGGGGGAGGAACCACTGAAGCTTTCTTT
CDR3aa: CASSIGGGTTEAFF

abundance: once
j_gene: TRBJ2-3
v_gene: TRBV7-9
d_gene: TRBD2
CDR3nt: TGTGCCAGCAGCTTAGTAGCGGGGGGAAGCACAGATACGCAGTATTTT
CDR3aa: CASSLVAGGSTDTQYF

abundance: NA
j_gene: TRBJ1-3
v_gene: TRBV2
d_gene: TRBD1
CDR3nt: TGTGCCAGCACCCGACAGGGCTACTCTGGAAACACCATATATTTT
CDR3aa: CASTRQGYSGNTIYF

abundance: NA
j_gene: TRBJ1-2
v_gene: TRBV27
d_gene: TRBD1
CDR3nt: TGTGCCAGCAGCCTAAAGGGGACAGGGGGCTATGGCTACACCTTC
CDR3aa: CASSLKGTGGYGYTF

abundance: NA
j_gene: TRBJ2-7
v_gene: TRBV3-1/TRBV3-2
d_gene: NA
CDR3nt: TGTGCCAGCAGCCACCGGACATCCGAGCAGTACTTC
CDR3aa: CASSHRTSEQYF

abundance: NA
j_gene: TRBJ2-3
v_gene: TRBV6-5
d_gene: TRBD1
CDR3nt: TGTGCCAGCAGTTACCGATGGGACAGGGTTGGGGATACGCAGTATTTT
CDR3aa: CASSYRWDRVGDTQYF

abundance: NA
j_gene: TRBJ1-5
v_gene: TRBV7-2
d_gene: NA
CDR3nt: TGTGCCAGCAGCTTAGACAGCGGAAGGCCCCAGCATTTT
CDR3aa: CASSLDSGRPQHF

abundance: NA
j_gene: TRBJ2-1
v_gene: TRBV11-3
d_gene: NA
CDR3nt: TGTGCCAGCAGCTTCCCGGAATACAATGAGCAGTTCTTC
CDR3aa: CASSFPEYNEQFF

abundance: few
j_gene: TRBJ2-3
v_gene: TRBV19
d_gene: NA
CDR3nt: TGTGCCAGTAGGTGGGGCACAGATACGCAGTATTTT
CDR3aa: CASRWGTDTQYF

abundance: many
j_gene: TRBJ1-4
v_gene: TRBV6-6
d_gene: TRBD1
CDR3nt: TGTGCCAGCAGTGCGGACAGGGGGCACGGTGAAAAACTGTTTTTT
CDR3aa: CASSADRGHGEKLFF

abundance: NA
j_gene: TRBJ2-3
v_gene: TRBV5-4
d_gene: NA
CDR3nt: TGTGCCAGCAGCTTGGCCGGGGGTAGCACAGATACGCAGTATTTT
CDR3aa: CASSLAGGSTDTQYF

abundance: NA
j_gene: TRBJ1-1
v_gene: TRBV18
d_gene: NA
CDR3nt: TGTGCCAGCTCACCCTCCTCTACGGGGAACACTGAAGCTTTCTTT
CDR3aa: CASSPSSTGNTEAFF

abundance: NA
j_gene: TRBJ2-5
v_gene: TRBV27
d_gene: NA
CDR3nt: TGTGCCAGCAGACAAGAGACCCAGTACTTC
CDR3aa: CASRQETQYF

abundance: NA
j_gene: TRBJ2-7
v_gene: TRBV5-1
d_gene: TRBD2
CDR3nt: TGCGCCAGCAGTTTCGGGGGGACCGCCTACGAGCAGTACTTC
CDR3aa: CASSFGGTAYEQYF

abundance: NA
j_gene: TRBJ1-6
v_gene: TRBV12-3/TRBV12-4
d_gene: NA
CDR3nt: TGTGCCAGCAGTCTAAGACAGAATTCACCCCTCCACTTT
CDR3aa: CASSLRQNSPLHF

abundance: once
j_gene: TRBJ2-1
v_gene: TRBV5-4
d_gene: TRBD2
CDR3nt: TGTGCCAGCAGCTTGGGGCCGGGACTAGAGGATGAGCAGTTCTTC
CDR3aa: CASSLGPGLEDEQFF

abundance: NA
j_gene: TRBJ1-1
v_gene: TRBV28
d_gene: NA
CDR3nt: TGTGCCAGCAGTTCACCCCCTAGGGGGTTCACTGAAGCTTTCTTT
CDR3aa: CASSSPPRGFTEAFF

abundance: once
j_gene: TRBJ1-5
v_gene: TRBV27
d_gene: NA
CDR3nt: TGTGCCAGCAGTCCTTTCGCCAGGGATAATCAGCCCCAGCATTTT
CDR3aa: CASSPFARDNQPQHF

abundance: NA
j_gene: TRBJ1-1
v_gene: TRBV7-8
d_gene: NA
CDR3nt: TGTGCCAGCAGCCCAATTTCCAGGCTGGCGAACACTGAAGCTTTCTTT
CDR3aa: CASSPISRLANTEAFF

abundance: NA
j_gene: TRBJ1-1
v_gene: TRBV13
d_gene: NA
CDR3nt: TGTGCCAGCAGCAAAACCTCTGGGACTGAAGCTTTCTTT
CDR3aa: CASSKTSGTEAFF

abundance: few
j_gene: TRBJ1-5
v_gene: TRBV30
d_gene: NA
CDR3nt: TGTGCCTGGAAGACGAGCGGGAGCAATCAGCCCCAGCATTTT
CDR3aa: CAWKTSGSNQPQHF

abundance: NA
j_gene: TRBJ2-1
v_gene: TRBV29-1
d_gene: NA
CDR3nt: TGCAGCGTTGAAGATTACGGCCCAGGGTCCTACAATGAGCAGTTCTTC
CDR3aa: CSVEDYGPGSYNEQFF

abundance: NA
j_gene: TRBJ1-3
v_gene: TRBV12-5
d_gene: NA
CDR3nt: TGTGCTAGTGGCAGAGCCCTGGCGGGAAACACCATATATTTT
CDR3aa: CASGRALAGNTIYF

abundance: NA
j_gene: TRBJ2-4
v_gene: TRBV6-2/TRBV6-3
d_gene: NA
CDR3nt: TGTGCCAGCAGTTACTCAGGCAACAAAAACATTCAGTACTTC
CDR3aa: CASSYSGNKNIQYF

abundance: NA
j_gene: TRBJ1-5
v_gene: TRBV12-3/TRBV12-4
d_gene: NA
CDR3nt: TGTGCCAGCAGTTGGAGCTCGAATCAGCCCCAGCATTTT
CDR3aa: CASSWSSNQPQHF

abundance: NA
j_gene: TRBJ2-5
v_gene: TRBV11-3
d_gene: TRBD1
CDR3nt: TGTGCCAGCAGCTCGGGACAGGGCCGGGGAGAGACCCAGTACTTC
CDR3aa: CASSSGQGRGETQYF

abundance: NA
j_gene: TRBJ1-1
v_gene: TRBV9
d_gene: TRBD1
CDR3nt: TGTGCCAGCAGCCCAACAGGGGAGACTGAAGCTTTCTTT
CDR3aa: CASSPTGETEAFF

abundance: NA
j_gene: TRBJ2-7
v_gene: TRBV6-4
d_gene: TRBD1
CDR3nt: TGTGCCAGCAGCCCCGACAGGGAATCCTACGAGCAGTACTTC
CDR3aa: CASSPDRESYEQYF

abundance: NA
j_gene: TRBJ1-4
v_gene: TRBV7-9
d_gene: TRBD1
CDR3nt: TGTGCCAGCAGCCAAACCCGACAGGGGATCTATGAAAAACTGTTTTTT
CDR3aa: CASSQTRQGIYEKLFF

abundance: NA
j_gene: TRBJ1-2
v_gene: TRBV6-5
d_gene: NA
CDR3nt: TGTGCCAGCAGTCTCCAGGGCAACCTCAACTATGGCTACACCTTC
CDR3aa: CASSLQGNLNYGYTF

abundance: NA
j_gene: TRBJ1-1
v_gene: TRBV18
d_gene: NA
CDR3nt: TGTGCCAGCTCAGCCGGGGGTAACACTGAAGCTTTCTTT
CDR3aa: CASSAGGNTEAFF

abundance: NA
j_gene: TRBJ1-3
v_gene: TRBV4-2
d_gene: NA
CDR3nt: TGTGCCAGCAGCCCGGACAGACTCTACGGACTATCTGGAAACACCATATATTTT
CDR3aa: CASSPDRLYGLSGNTIYF

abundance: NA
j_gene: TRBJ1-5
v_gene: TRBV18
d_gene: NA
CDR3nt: TGTGCCAGCTCACCACGGGAGGGCTTTCAGCCCCAGCATTTT
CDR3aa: CASSPREGFQPQHF

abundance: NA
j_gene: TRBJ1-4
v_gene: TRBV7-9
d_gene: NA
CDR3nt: TGTGCCAGCAGCTTAGCGTCGTCCGCGCCGGGAGACGAAAAACTGTTTTTT
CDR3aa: CASSLASSAPGDEKLFF

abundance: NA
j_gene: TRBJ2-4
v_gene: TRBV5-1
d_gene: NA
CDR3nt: TGCGCCAGCAGCTTGATGACCAAAAACATTCAGTACTTC
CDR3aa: CASSLMTKNIQYF

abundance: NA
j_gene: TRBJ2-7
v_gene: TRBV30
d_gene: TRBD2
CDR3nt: TGTGCCTGGACCGCTGGGGTCCGGCGCAACGGGGGGAACGAGCAGTACTTC
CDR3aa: CAWTAGVRRNGGNEQYF

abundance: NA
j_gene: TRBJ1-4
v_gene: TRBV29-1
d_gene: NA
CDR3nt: TGCAGCGTTGTCCGTAATGAAAAACTGTTTTTT
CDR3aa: CSVVRNEKLFF

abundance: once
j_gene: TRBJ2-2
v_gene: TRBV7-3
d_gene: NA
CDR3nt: TGTGCCAGCAGCTTATTGGGGTCCGGGGAGCTGTTTTTT
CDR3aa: CASSLLGSGELFF

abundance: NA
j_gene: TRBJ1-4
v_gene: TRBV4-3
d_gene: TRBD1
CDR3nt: TGCGCCAGCAGCCAAGATGGGGAGGGGGCAGGGGAAAAACTGTTTTTT
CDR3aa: CASSQDGEGAGEKLFF

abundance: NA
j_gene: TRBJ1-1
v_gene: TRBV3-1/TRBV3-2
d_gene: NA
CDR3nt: TGTGCCAGCAGCCCGCCGTCCCTGGCAATTTTCTTT
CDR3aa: CASSPPSLAIFF

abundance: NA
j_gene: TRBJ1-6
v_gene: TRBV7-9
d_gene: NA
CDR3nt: TGTGCCAGCAGCTTAGACGAGGGAGGCAATTCACCCCTCCACTTT
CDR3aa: CASSLDEGGNSPLHF